A single sample gave rise to the 25 T cell receptor beta chains below, sequenced in a study of shared clonotypes between healthy human individuals. Clones were read by immunoSEQ multiplex PCR, and TCRdb kept only the in-frame ones, dropping some. The sample shows 2.3 million or so clones, approximately 95% of them seen only once. The sample was naive CD4+ T cells from PBMCs. The subset was: CD45RA+ positively selected. Every receptor here comes from a man aged 18 to 35 in good health. Some clones in this sample may be carry-over from other donors' samples.

The chain is built from TRBV5-4 and TRBJ2-1, with 11 bases lining up with TRBD2. The CDR3 is made up of 15 amino acids. Germline trimming cut 0 bases from V and 10 bases from J; bases unmatched to any gene: 6. Germline loops: CDR1 SGHNT, CDR2 YYREEE (reference sequence). CDR3 sequence: CASSLVSGRAGEQFF. The CDR3 DNA sequence: TGTGCCAGCAGCTTGGTTAGCGGGAGGGCCGGAGAGCAGTTCTTC.

The V gene is TRBV30, the J gene TRBJ2-3; 7 bases map to TRBD1. V dropped 4 bases and J dropped 2; count of bases not matched to a gene: 9. CDR3 length: 15 residues. Germline assignment: CDR1 GTSNPN and CDR2 SVGIG (reference sequence). Here the CDR3 DNA reads TGTGCCTGGACCTTCGGGACAGAGAACACAGATACGCAGTATTTT. Translation gives CAWTFGTENTDTQYF. Variable domain in full (rest from reference TRBV30 and TRBJ2-3): SQTIHQWPATLVQPVGSPLSLECTVEGTSNPNLYWYRQAAGRGLQLLFYSVGIGQISSEVPQNLSASRPQDRQFILSSKKLLLSDSGFYLCAWTFGTENTDTQYFGPGTRLTVL.

The rearrangement uses TRBV13 and TRBJ2-1, with 9 bases aligning to TRBD2. V lost 0 bases, J lost 6 bases, and 12 bases stayed unmatched. The CDR3 length is 18 residues. CDR1 and CDR2 from the germline V gene are PRHDT and FYEKMQ (reference sequence). The CDR3 sequence is CASSLGGLRSGRSNEQFF. CDR3 DNA sequence: TGTGCCAGCAGCTTAGGGGGCCTTAGGAGCGGGAGGTCCAATGAGCAGTTCTTC.

This clone was seen a single time. The chain recombines TRBV27 with TRBJ2-7; 10 bases fit TRBD2. V was clipped by 6 bases and J by 4 bases; unmatched bases: 9. CDR3 size: 15 residues. CDR1 and CDR2 from the germline V gene are MNHEY and SMNVEV (reference sequence). The CDR3 loop reads CASRLAGGDGYEQYF. CDR3 sequence (DNA): TGTGCCAGCAGGTTAGCGGGAGGAGATGGATACGAGCAGTACTTC.

The rearrangement links TRBV27 to TRBJ2-3; tentatively, D is TRBD2 (5 bases). This CDR3 region has 17 residues. Germline-derived CDR1 and CDR2 are MNHEY and SMNVEV (reference sequence). Trimming shortened V by 0 bases and J by 1 base, and 14 bases separated the two germline ends. CDR3 region: CASSLSPPLRGTDTQYF. The CDR3 DNA follows: TGTGCCAGCAGTTTATCTCCCCCCCTGAGGGGCACAGATACGCAGTATTTT.

V usage is TRBV2 and J usage is TRBJ1-5; 8 bases line up with TRBD1. The junction had 1 base not matched to a gene; V was cut back by 3 bases and J by 3 bases. This CDR3 spans 14 amino acids. From germline, CDR1 is SNHLY and CDR2 FYNNEI. In nucleotides, the CDR3 is TGTGCCAGCAGTGACAGGGGGCACAATCAGCCCCAGCATTTT. It specifies CASSDRGHNQPQHF.

The rearrangement joins TRBV4-2 to TRBJ2-5; D is uncertain. This CDR3 is 14 amino acids long. V was cut by 0 bases and J by 3 bases, with 8 bases left in between. Germline-derived CDR1 and CDR2 are LGHNA and YNFKEQ. In DNA, the CDR3 is TGTGCCAGCAGCCAAGATGTTCGAAAAGAGACCCAGTACTTC. Protein sequence: CASSQDVRKETQYF.

The rearrangement uses TRBV28 and TRBJ1-1, with D uncertain. The V gene lost 2 bases and the J gene lost 11 bases, with 9 bases spanning the gap. CDR3 length equals 11 residues. The V gene's germline CDR1 is MDHEN and CDR2 SYDVKM. The CDR3 DNA is TGTGCCAGCAGTTTAAAGGGAAACGCTTTCTTT. Translated: CASSLKGNAFF.

V usage is TRBV6-5 and J usage is TRBJ2-1, with TRBD2 identical over 8 bases. Germline values: CDR1 MNHEY, CDR2 SVGAGI. The CDR3 length is 16 residues. V gave up 0 bases and J gave up 7 bases; unmatched junction bases: 8. The CDR3 DNA reads as TGTGCCAGCAGTTACTCGAGACTAGCGAGGGGAAATGAGCAGTTCTTC. It translates to CASSYSRLARGNEQFF.

The chain has TRBV7-9 and TRBJ2-2; 8 bases match TRBD1. CDR1 is SEHNR and CDR2 is FQNEAQ in the germline V gene (reference sequence). CDR3 length equals 13 residues. V shed 5 bases, J shed 7 bases, and the junction held 3 bases outside the gene matches. The CDR3 loop is CASSQQGVGELFF. CDR3 coding DNA: TGTGCCAGCAGCCAACAGGGGGTCGGGGAGCTGTTTTTT. The full variable domain, rest sourced from reference TRBV7-9 and TRBJ2-2, is DTGVSQNPRHKITKRGQNVTFRCDPISEHNRLYWYRQTLGQGPEFLTYFQNEAQLEKSRLLSDRFSAERPKGSFSTLEIQRTEQGDSAMYLCASSQQGVGELFFGEGSRLTVL.

This chain uses TRBV15 with TRBJ2-1; D gene unclear. The CDR3 totals 14 residues. Per the germline V gene, CDR1 is LNHNV and CDR2 is YYDKDF (reference sequence). Trimming left V 8 bases short and J 0 bases short, with 11 bases between. The CDR3 sequence: CATGGDSSYNEQFF. The CDR3 region has the DNA TGTGCCACCGGCGGAGATAGCTCCTACAATGAGCAGTTCTTC.

The V and J genes are TRBV15 and TRBJ2-1; possible D gene TRBD2, 7 bases. This CDR3 contains 16 residues. Trimming stripped 5 bases from V and 9 bases from J, with 23 bases between. Germline V gives CDR1 LNHNV, CDR2 YYDKDF (reference sequence). This CDR3 reads CATSPMGASGLGEQFF. The DNA of the CDR3 is TGTGCCACCAGCCCTATGGGGGCTAGCGGACTCGGTGAGCAGTTCTTC.

This chain links TRBV9 with TRBJ1-4; weak D call: TRBD1 (5 bases). The CDR3 is made up of 14 amino acids. The germline V gene has CDR1 SGDLS and CDR2 YYNGEE. Trimming left V 2 bases short and J 3 bases short, with 8 bases between. The chain's CDR3 is CASSVRASNEKLFF. CDR3 nucleotides: TGTGCCAGCAGCGTCAGGGCATCTAATGAAAAACTGTTTTTT.

The V gene is TRBV28, the J gene TRBJ2-5, with D unclear. The CDR3 extends over 12 amino acids. Germline loops: CDR1 MDHEN, CDR2 SYDVKM. V was cut by 6 bases and J by 2 bases, with 7 bases left in between. This CDR3 is CASRAPQETQYF. The DNA of the CDR3 is TGTGCCAGCAGGGCACCTCAAGAGACCCAGTACTTC. Full variable domain (outside the CDR3, taken from reference TRBV28 and TRBJ2-5): DVKVTQSSRYLVKRTGEKVFLECVQDMDHENMFWYRQDPGLGLRLIYFSYDVKMKEKGDIPEGYSVSREKKERFSLILESASTNQTSMYLCASRAPQETQYFGPGTRLLVL.

The chain links TRBV30 to TRBJ1-5; no definite D call. Germline V gene sequence: CDR1 GTSNPN, CDR2 SVGIG (reference sequence). V was trimmed by 3 bases and J by 0 bases, leaving 15 bases between them. CDR3 length: 16 residues. The DNA of the CDR3 is TGTGCCTGGAGCGTCGGCGGTCCTAATAGCAATCAGCCCCAGCATTTT. Translation: CAWSVGGPNSNQPQHF.

The V gene is TRBV7-3, the J gene TRBJ2-2; a weak D match, TRBD1 (6 bases). The V gene's germline CDR1 is SGHTA and CDR2 FQGTGA. V was trimmed by 0 bases and J by 6 bases, leaving 14 bases between them. The CDR3 extends over 16 amino acids. CDR3 in amino acids: CASSLTYRGMAGELFF. DNA for the CDR3: TGTGCCAGCAGCTTAACTTATAGGGGGATGGCCGGGGAGCTGTTTTTT.

The CDR3 nucleotides read TGTGCCAGCAGGACAGACAGGGTAGGGTACGAGCAGTACTTC. Its translation is CASRTDRVGYEQYF. This chain uses TRBV7-8 with TRBJ2-7, with 7 nucleotides matching TRBD1. The CDR3 is 14 amino acids. Per germline, CDR1 SGHVS and CDR2 FQNEAQ. Trimming removed 6 bases from V and 4 bases from J; junction bases left unmatched: 9.

This chain joins TRBV14 and TRBJ2-3; D possibly corresponds to TRBD2 (5 bases). Germline-derived CDR1 and CDR2 are SGHDN and FVKESK. This CDR3 region has 16 residues. V was pared by 2 bases and J by 0 bases, with 12 bases between. CDR3 loop: CASSQPQAASTDTQYF. CDR3 bases: TGTGCCAGCAGCCAACCCCAAGCGGCCAGCACAGATACGCAGTATTTT.

V and J are TRBV18 and TRBJ2-7; TRBD1 or TRBD2 may be the D gene (5 bases each). The germline V and J ends were trimmed by 3 bases and 6 bases, with 15 bases remaining between them. Germline loops: CDR1 KGHSH, CDR2 LQKENI. There are 14 residues in the CDR3. In DNA form, the CDR3 reads TGTGCCAGCTCACCCAACAGTTGGGGGTTCGAGCAGTACTTC. Translated, it gives CASSPNSWGFEQYF.

The rearrangement joins TRBV2 to TRBJ2-7; TRBD2 is a possible D gene (5 bases). V dropped 1 base and J dropped 2 bases, with 12 bases sitting between them. The CDR3 is made up of 15 amino acids. Germline V gives CDR1 SNHLY, CDR2 FYNNEI. The CDR3 coding sequence is TGTGCCAGCAGTGAAGACGGCGGACTCGCCTACGAGCAGTACTTC. Its translation is CASSEDGGLAYEQYF.

The chain has TRBV19 and TRBJ1-3; the D is unclear. With 4 bases removed from V and 0 bases from J, the gap between germline ends came to 7 bases. This CDR3 region has 14 residues. Germline loops: CDR1 LNHDA, CDR2 SQIVND (reference sequence). CDR3 sequence reads: CASSKESSGNTIYF. The CDR3 nucleotides are TGTGCCAGTAGTAAAGAGAGCTCTGGAAACACCATATATTTT.

The V gene is TRBV11-2, the J gene TRBJ2-5, with D maybe TRBD1 (5 bases). This CDR3 is built from 13 residues. Per germline, CDR1 SGHAT and CDR2 FQNNGV. Trimming removed 10 bases from V and 2 bases from J, with 14 bases in between. CDR3 DNA sequence: TGTGCCACCTCGCAAGGGGCACAAGAGACCCAGTACTTC. Amino acid sequence: CATSQGAQETQYF.

The chain carries TRBV5-1 and TRBJ1-1, with 9 bases aligning to TRBD1. The CDR3 has 16 residues. V dropped 0 bases and J dropped 4; count of bases not matched to a gene: 7. Germline lookup yields CDR1 SGHRS and CDR2 YFSETQ. The CDR3 reads CASSLVGGQGGTEAFF. The CDR3 nucleotides read TGCGCCAGCAGCTTGGTGGGGGGACAGGGAGGCACTGAAGCTTTCTTT.

Worth noting for this clone: Other DNA sequences in this specimen translate into the identical CDR3. This rearrangement joins TRBV18 to TRBJ2-1; 9 positions match TRBD2. CDR1 is KGHSH and CDR2 is LQKENI in the germline V gene. J was trimmed by 5 bases and V by 3 bases; bases with no gene match: 5. This CDR3 is built from 15 residues. The CDR3 region is CASSPRLAGDNEQFF. CDR3 nucleotides: TGTGCCAGCTCACCCAGGTTAGCGGGGGACAATGAGCAGTTCTTC.

The chain links TRBV28 to TRBJ2-7; 8 bases fit TRBD2. Germline V gives CDR1 MDHEN, CDR2 SYDVKM. The CDR3 is made up of 14 amino acids. Trimming at V came to 9 bases and at J to 1 base, leaving 8 bases not matched to a gene. DNA for the CDR3: TGTGCCAGTTTTGGGCTAGCGGGTTCCTACGAGCAGTACTTC. Translating it yields CASFGLAGSYEQYF.